Below are 32 T cell receptor beta chains sequenced from a single sample in a study of glioma-infiltrating T cells after dendritic cell vaccination (dated by TCRdb to 2016 to 2017). Preparation of the library involved the immunoSEQ multiplex PCR assay. This immuneACCESS table, as held by TCRdb, lists in-frame sequences with V and J called but not all clones. Of the missing ones, under half trace to an unresolved V gene in checked studies; the others have no known cause. For this sample there are approximately 100,000 clones; roughly 79% appear just once. About an eighth of the sample rests with the top ten. The input for sequencing was blood, taken before dendritic cell vaccination. These receptors originate from a human donor with glioblastoma.

This clone has just a few counts. The chain uses TRBV6-4 and TRBJ2-2; a weak D match, TRBD2 (5 bases). Per the germline V gene, CDR1 is MRHNA and CDR2 is SNTAGT. The CDR3 extends over 14 amino acids. V shed 5 bases and J shed 5 bases, with 12 bases lying between them. The CDR3 sequence is CASSPSSGTGELFF. CDR3 DNA: TGTGCCAGCAGTCCCTCCTCGGGGACCGGGGAGCTGTTTTTT.

Details on this clone: At one of its ends the junction is not consistent with the germline gene, which may arise from a read error. The V gene is TRBV7-7, the J gene TRBJ2-5; TRBD2 matches at 13 bases. There are 17 residues in the CDR3. Germline V gives CDR1 SSHAT, CDR2 FNYEAQ (reference sequence). The CDR3 loop is CASSPGTSGAGWGTQYF. CDR3 nucleotides: TGTGCTAGCAGCCCCGGGACTAGCGGGGCGGGGTGGGGGACCCAGTACTTC.

The chain combines TRBV5-6 with TRBJ1-2; perhaps TRBD1 as D (5 bases). There are 14 residues in the CDR3. V was pared by 5 bases and J by 4 bases, with 15 bases between. Germline V gene lookup returns CDR1 SGHDT and CDR2 YYEEEE. The chain's CDR3 is CASSKSGHPYGYTF. In nucleotides, the CDR3 is TGTGCCAGCAGTAAATCTGGACACCCCTATGGCTACACCTTC.

The gene calls are TRBV7-6 and TRBJ1-1; a weak D match, TRBD1 (5 bases). Germline CDR1 is SGHVS and CDR2 is FNYEAQ. The CDR3 has 16 residues. Deletions cut 1 base from V and 5 bases from J, with 17 bases between. CDR3 sequence reads: CASSLDGRAGGTEAFF. CDR3 nucleotides: TGTGCCAGCAGCTTAGATGGCAGGGCGGGGGGTACTGAAGCTTTCTTT.

The V call is TRBV21-1, the J call TRBJ2-5; the table's D call TRBD1 went unverified against the DNA. TRBV21-1 is deemed a pseudogene. This CDR3 comprises 17 residues. CDR3 amino acids: CASKQGHSGQRNQTQYF. CDR3 sequence (DNA): TGTGCCAGCAAGCAGGGGCACTCTGGGCAGCGGAACCAGACCCAGTACTTC.

This chain links TRBV6-5 with TRBJ1-2, with 8 bases identical to TRBD1. The CDR3 has 14 amino acids. V lost 6 bases, J lost 3 bases, and 6 bases stayed unmatched. Germline CDR1 and CDR2: MNHEY and SVGAGI. CDR3 nucleotides: TGTGCCAGCAGGATGGTACAGGGGGACTATGGCTACACCTTC. As protein: CASRMVQGDYGYTF.

The CDR3 nucleotides are TGTGCCAGCAGACAGGGAAGCAATCAGCCCCAGCATTTT. Protein product: CASRQGSNQPQHF. The rearrangement uses TRBV6-6 and TRBJ1-5; D may be TRBD1 (6 bases). The V and J ends lost 6 bases and 1 base respectively, with 7 bases between them. The V gene's germline CDR1 is MNHNY and CDR2 SVGAGI (reference sequence). The CDR3 covers 13 residues.

This chain uses TRBV5-1 with TRBJ1-3, with D unresolved. This CDR3 comprises 13 residues. V was clipped by 2 bases and J by 4 bases, with 7 bases between them. Germline-derived CDR1 and CDR2 are SGHRS and YFSETQ. The CDR3 loop is CASSLSEGNTIYF. The CDR3 DNA reads TGCGCCAGCAGCTTAAGTGAGGGAAACACCATATATTTT.

This clone has a handful of counts. The V gene is TRBV4-3, the J gene TRBJ2-1; D gene unclear. This CDR3 is built from 13 residues. V lost 0 bases and J 15 bases, leaving 15 bases between the germline ends. Germline V CDR1 and CDR2: LGHNA, YSLEER. CDR3 residues: CASSQEPRTRGFF. CDR3 DNA sequence: TGCGCCAGCAGCCAAGAGCCGAGAACACGAGGGTTCTTC.

The rearrangement uses TRBV27 and TRBJ2-2; TRBD1 is a possible D gene (5 bases). V shed 2 bases and J shed 0 bases, with 10 bases lying between them. The germline gives CDR1 MNHEY, CDR2 SMNVEV (reference sequence). The CDR3 contains 16 residues. The CDR3 loop is CASSLGAAANTGELFF. The CDR3 bases are TGTGCCAGCAGTTTAGGGGCGGCCGCGAACACCGGGGAGCTGTTTTTT.

In its sample, this clone was seen once. The chain links TRBV7-9 to TRBJ2-7; possibly TRBD1 for D (6 bases). V was pared by 2 bases and J by 0 bases, with 14 bases between. Germline loops: CDR1 SEHNR, CDR2 FQNEAQ (reference sequence). This CDR3 has 16 amino acids. Here the CDR3 reads CASSLLTGDSSYEQYF. CDR3 in DNA: TGTGCCAGCAGCTTACTGACAGGAGATTCCTCCTACGAGCAGTACTTC.

V usage is TRBV19 and J usage is TRBJ1-1, with no clear D. The V gene's germline CDR1 is LNHDA and CDR2 SQIVND (reference sequence). V lost 6 bases, J lost 5 bases, and 10 bases lay in between. The CDR3 loop spans 12 amino acids. CDR3 region: CASRRSGTEAFF. In DNA, the CDR3 is TGTGCCAGTAGACGGAGCGGGACTGAAGCTTTCTTT.

The CDR3 loop is CASSPQEIAQETQYF. The CDR3 DNA reads as TGTGCCAGTAGTCCCCAAGAAATAGCCCAAGAGACCCAGTACTTC. The rearrangement uses TRBV19 and TRBJ2-5; D remains unclear. The V end was cut by 5 bases, the J end by 1 base, with 14 bases between. Germline V CDR1 and CDR2: LNHDA, SQIVND (reference sequence). CDR3 length equals 15 residues.

This chain joins TRBV25-1 and TRBJ1-2, with a possible D match to TRBD1 (6 bases). The length of the CDR3 is 12 residues. Between the trimmed V and J ends, which lost 6 bases and 4 bases, there was a span of 9 bases. Germline CDR1 is MGHDK and CDR2 is SYGVNS. This chain's CDR3 is CASRDRGYGYTF. CDR3 DNA sequence: TGTGCCAGCAGGGACAGAGGCTATGGCTACACCTTC.

This chain connects TRBV28 to TRBJ2-3; 8 bases match TRBD1. The germline V gene has CDR1 MDHEN and CDR2 SYDVKM. CDR3 length: 14 residues. J gave up 4 bases and V 4 bases, and 4 bases lay outside the gene matches. The CDR3 protein is CASSWHRGADTQYF. The CDR3 nucleotides are TGTGCCAGCAGTTGGCACAGGGGGGCAGATACGCAGTATTTT.

This clone came up a few times. This chain joins TRBV2 and TRBJ2-3; TRBD2 aligns across 10 bases. CDR1 SNHLY and CDR2 FYNNEI come from the germline V gene. The CDR3 consists of 16 residues. V gave up 0 bases and J gave up 3 bases; unmatched junction bases: 3. The CDR3 protein is CASSEAAGGLTDTQYF. DNA for the CDR3: TGTGCCAGCAGTGAAGCAGCGGGGGGGCTTACAGATACGCAGTATTTT.

The rearrangement uses TRBV7-9 and TRBJ2-7; 7 positions match TRBD1. CDR3 length: 15 residues. CDR1 SEHNR and CDR2 FQNEAQ come from the germline V gene (reference sequence). V shed 7 bases and J 5 bases; nucleotides not matched to a gene: 14. Written as DNA, the CDR3 is TGTGCCAGCACCCCGAGCTGGGACAGAGACAACGAGCAGTACTTC. Encoded protein: CASTPSWDRDNEQYF.

This chain uses TRBV6-6 with TRBJ2-3; 12 nucleotides agree with TRBD2. V shed 8 bases, J shed 0 bases, and the junction held 6 bases outside the gene matches. The CDR3 is 16 amino acids. Per germline, CDR1 MNHNY and CDR2 SVGAGI (reference sequence). The CDR3 DNA reads TGTGCCAGCCAGACTAGCGGGGGACCTAGCACAGATACGCAGTATTTT. The encoded protein is CASQTSGGPSTDTQYF.

This chain links TRBV29-1 with TRBJ1-2, with 8 nucleotides matching TRBD1. The CDR3 has 12 residues. V was pared by 7 bases and J by 7 bases, with 8 bases of the junction left unmatched. Germline V gives CDR1 SQVTM, CDR2 ANQGSEA. The CDR3 DNA reads TGCAGCGACTCGGGACAGGAGGCTGGCTACACCTTC. Its protein product is CSDSGQEAGYTF.

A few counts support this clone. The chain has TRBV18 and TRBJ1-1; weak D call: TRBD1 (5 bases). Germline loops: CDR1 KGHSH, CDR2 LQKENI. Trimming shortened V by 3 bases and J by 0 bases, and 14 bases separated the two germline ends. This CDR3 spans 16 amino acids. The CDR3 protein is CASSPVAREMNTEAFF. CDR3 nucleotides: TGTGCCAGCTCACCGGTTGCCAGGGAAATGAACACTGAAGCTTTCTTT.

The chain carries TRBV5-6 and TRBJ2-7, with 8 bases identical to TRBD1. From germline, CDR1 is SGHDT and CDR2 YYEEEE. The CDR3 has 15 amino acids. V gave up 0 bases and J gave up 2 bases; unmatched junction bases: 4. CDR3 loop: CASSLGQGFPYEQYF. In nucleotides, the CDR3 is TGTGCCAGCAGCTTGGGACAGGGGTTTCCCTACGAGCAGTACTTC.

The V and J genes are TRBV7-2 and TRBJ2-5, with D perhaps matching TRBD2 (6 bases). This CDR3 has 13 residues. Trimming took 2 bases from V and 3 from J, leaving 7 bases between them. Germline loops: CDR1 SGHTA, CDR2 FQGNSA. CDR3 nucleotides: TGTGCCAGCAGCTTATTAGCGGAAGAGACCCAGTACTTC. This gives the protein CASSLLAEETQYF. The complete variable domain, with remaining parts taken from reference TRBV7-2 and TRBJ2-5, reads GAGVSQSPSNKVTEKGKDVELRCDPISGHTALYWYRQSLGQGLEFLIYFQGNSAPDKSGLPSDRFSAERTGGSVSTLTIQRTQQEDSAVYLCASSLLAEETQYFGPGTRLLVL.

The chain employs TRBV2 and TRBJ1-1; 8 positions agree with TRBD1. Germline V lookup: CDR1 SNHLY, CDR2 FYNNEI. Unmatched junction bases numbered 9, after V lost 3 bases and J lost 0 bases. This CDR3 has 17 residues. This CDR3 reads CASSDQGANVLNTEAFF. The CDR3 DNA sequence: TGTGCCAGCAGTGATCAGGGGGCAAATGTCTTGAACACTGAAGCTTTCTTT.

The V call is TRBV4-3, the J call TRBJ1-2, with TRBD1 identical over 9 bases. J was trimmed by 7 bases and V by 2 bases; bases with no gene match: 8. The CDR3 runs 15 residues. The V gene's germline CDR1 is LGHNA and CDR2 YSLEER. The CDR3 sequence: CASSQSLQGAVGYTF. DNA of the CDR3: TGCGCCAGCAGCCAAAGTCTACAGGGGGCAGTTGGCTACACCTTC.

The genes are TRBV10-1 and TRBJ2-7; a weak D match, TRBD2 (5 bases). The V end was cut by 2 bases, the J end by 0 bases, with 14 bases between. CDR1 is WNHNN, CDR2 SYGVQD, per germline (reference sequence). There are 16 residues in the CDR3. DNA of the CDR3: TGCGCCAGCAGTGAGCGGGCTAGCCGGGGCTCCTACGAGCAGTACTTC. It yields the protein CASSERASRGSYEQYF.

The chain combines TRBV10-3 with TRBJ1-2; D remains unclear. This CDR3 is built from 11 residues. Deletions cut 7 bases from V and 4 bases from J, with 7 bases between. Germline V gene sequence: CDR1 ENHRY, CDR2 SYGVKD. The CDR3 nucleotides are TGTGCCATCACTGGGAGCTATGGCTACACCTTC. It encodes CAITGSYGYTF.

The chain uses TRBV5-1 and TRBJ1-2; D gene unclear. The CDR3 sequence is 13 residues long. V dropped 3 bases and J dropped 6 bases, with 12 bases sitting between them. The germline V gene encodes CDR1 SGHRS and CDR2 YFSETQ. The CDR3 loop is CASSYRGQDGYTF. The CDR3, as DNA: TGCGCCAGCAGCTACCGGGGTCAGGATGGCTACACCTTC.

This clone was recorded once. This sequence joins TRBV5-6 and TRBJ2-5; TRBD1 agrees at 7 bases. The end of the DNA is better explained by TRBJ2-7, so the J call may be wrong. Germline V lookup: CDR1 SGHDT, CDR2 YYEEEE. This CDR3 comprises 17 residues. CDR3 region: CASTTRDSSLGSHEQYF. The CDR3 bases are TGTGCCAGCACCACACGGGACAGTTCCTTGGGGTCCCACGAGCAGTACTTC.

The chain is built from TRBV6-5 and TRBJ1-4, with 10 bases aligning to TRBD1. Germline CDR1 is MNHEY and CDR2 is SVGAGI. The CDR3 runs 14 residues. J gave up 8 bases and V 2 bases, and 2 bases lay outside the gene matches. The CDR3 loop reads CASSYDRGREKLFF. CDR3 coding DNA: TGTGCCAGCAGTTACGACAGGGGGCGCGAAAAACTGTTTTTT.

The V call is TRBV4-2, the J call TRBJ2-2; tentative D call: TRBD2 (6 bases). CDR1 and CDR2 (germline): LGHNA, YNFKEQ. V was cut by 1 base and J by 5 bases, with 14 bases left in between. CDR3 size: 16 residues. For the CDR3, the DNA is TGTGCCAGCAGCCAAGTTCAAGTGGGGGGTACCGGGGAGCTGTTTTTT. Its translation: CASSQVQVGGTGELFF.

V usage is TRBV4-2 and J usage is TRBJ1-2; TRBD1 aligns across 9 bases. The germline V gene has CDR1 LGHNA and CDR2 YNFKEQ. Trimming at V came to 1 base and at J to 4 bases, leaving 7 bases not matched to a gene. The CDR3 length is 16 residues. The CDR3 protein is CASSQALGQGGYGYTF. CDR3 sequence (DNA): TGTGCCAGCAGCCAAGCCTTGGGACAGGGTGGCTATGGCTACACCTTC.

This clone appeared a few times. The V and J genes are TRBV6-5 and TRBJ1-2, with 7 bases identical to TRBD1. Germline values: CDR1 MNHEY, CDR2 SVGAGI. After removal of 8 bases from V and 6 bases from J, the junction contained 6 bases not matched to a gene. This CDR3 has 12 residues. The CDR3 DNA follows: TGTGCCAGCTACAGGGGTCATGATGGCTACACCTTC. As protein: CASYRGHDGYTF.